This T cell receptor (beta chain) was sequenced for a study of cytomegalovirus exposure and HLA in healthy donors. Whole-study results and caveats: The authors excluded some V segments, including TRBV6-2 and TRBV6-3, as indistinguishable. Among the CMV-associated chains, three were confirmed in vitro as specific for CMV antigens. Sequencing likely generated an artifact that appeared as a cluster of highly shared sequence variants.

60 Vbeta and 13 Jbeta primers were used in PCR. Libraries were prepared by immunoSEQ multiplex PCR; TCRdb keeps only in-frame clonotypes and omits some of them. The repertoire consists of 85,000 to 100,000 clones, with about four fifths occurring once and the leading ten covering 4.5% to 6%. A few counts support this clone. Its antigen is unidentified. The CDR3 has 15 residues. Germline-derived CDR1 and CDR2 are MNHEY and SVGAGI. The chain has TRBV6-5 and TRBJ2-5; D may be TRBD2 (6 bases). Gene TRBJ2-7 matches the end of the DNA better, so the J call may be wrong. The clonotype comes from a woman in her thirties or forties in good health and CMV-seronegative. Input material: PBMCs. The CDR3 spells CASSGGTPLFYEQYF. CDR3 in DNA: TGTGCCAGCAGTGGGGGGACCCCCCTCTTCTACGAGCAGTACTTC.